This T cell receptor beta chain stems from a study of identical twins. TCRdb re-called the 5' RACE reads with MiXCR, one entry per CDR3 protein. Of roughly 720,000 distinct CDR3 sequences listed, around a sixth were seen once; the top ten hold less than 15%. Whole-study results and caveats: Partly confounded zero-insertion analyses could result from invariant MAIT and iNKT cells.

This clonotype appeared a few times. Its antigen is undetermined. V lost 2 bases to trimming and J lost 4 bases; unmatched junction nucleotides: 12. The CDR3 loop spans 18 amino acids. Germline CDR1 and CDR2: MNHEY and SVGAGI. This sample was shared with a second study, whose subject was T cells expressing NK-cell markers. That source reports: NKG2C+ dominant clonotypes from 6 or 7 donors made up roughly 1.0-7.0% of CD8+ T cells. It is unclear if expanded NKG2C-expressing clones target HCMV antigens.

The V gene is TRBV6-5, the J gene TRBJ2-7, with 12 bases fitting TRBD2. Sequencing input: PBMCs. This clonotype was obtained from a woman between 18 and 29 years old in good health. CDR3 DNA sequence: TGTGCCAGCAGTTACCCGCTAGCGGGAGGGACCTGGAAGTACGAGCAGTACTTC. Translation gives CASSYPLAGGTWKYEQYF.